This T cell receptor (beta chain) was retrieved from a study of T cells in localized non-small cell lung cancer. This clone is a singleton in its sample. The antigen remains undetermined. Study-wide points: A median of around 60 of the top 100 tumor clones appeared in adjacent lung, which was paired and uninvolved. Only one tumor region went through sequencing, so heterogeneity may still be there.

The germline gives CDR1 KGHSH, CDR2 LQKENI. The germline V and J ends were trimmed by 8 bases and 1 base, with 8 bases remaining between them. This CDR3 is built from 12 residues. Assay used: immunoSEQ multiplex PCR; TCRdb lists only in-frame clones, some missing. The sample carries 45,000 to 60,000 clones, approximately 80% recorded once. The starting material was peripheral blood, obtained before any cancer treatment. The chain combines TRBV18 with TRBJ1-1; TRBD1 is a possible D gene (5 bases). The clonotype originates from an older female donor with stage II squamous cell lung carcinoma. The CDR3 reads CASDTGNTEAFF. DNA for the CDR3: TGTGCCAGCGATACAGGGAACACTGAAGCTTTCTTT.